This is a list of T cell receptor beta chains from one sample in a study of blood T cell repertoires in COVID-19. Here immunoSEQ multiplex PCR was the method, and the copy in TCRdb shows in-frame clones only, minus some. The table includes some 220,000 clones, about 79% detected once. Sample: peripheral blood. All receptors come from a man between 50 and 59 years old with active or convalescent COVID-19. CDR3s include the opening cysteine and the closing phenylalanine or tryptophan. The order of the fields is J gene, V gene, clone size, D gene, CDR3 DNA, CDR3 protein. A D gene is named only where the DNA matches it firmly. Expanded clones get a size class; other rows say once, few or many, or leave the size out.

>TRBJ2-2|TRBV5-1|.|TRBD2
TGCGCCAGCAGCTTAAGTACGGGTGCGGGAGTACCCCCCGGGGAGCTGTTTTTT
CASSLSTGAGVPPGELFF
>TRBJ1-5|TRBV11-2|.|TRBD1
TGTGCCAGCAGCCATACAGGGGAGAATCAGCCCCAGCATTTT
CASSHTGENQPQHF
>TRBJ1-6|TRBV6-6|few|.
TGTGCCAGCAGTTACTCGAGGGTATCACCCCTCCACTTT
CASSYSRVSPLHF
>TRBJ1-1|TRBV6-1|few|.
TGTGCCAGCAGTGAACTGGGAGGGGGCACTGAAGCTTTCTTT
CASSELGGGTEAFF
>TRBJ2-1|TRBV19|.|.
TGTGCCAGTAACCCCTCAGGGTACCTCTCCTACAATGAGCAGTTCTTC
CASNPSGYLSYNEQFF
>TRBJ2-1|TRBV27|many|.
TGTGCCAGCAGTTTGCAAGGGGGGGAACGGTTCTTC
CASSLQGGERFF
>TRBJ2-5|TRBV6-2/TRBV6-3|.|.
TGTGCCAGCAGTTACTCGTTAGCACAAGAGACCCAGTACTTC
CASSYSLAQETQYF
>TRBJ2-7|TRBV13|.|.
TGTGCCAGCAGCTTGGCTTCGCGGGGAGCCATGTACTTC
CASSLASRGAMYF
>TRBJ2-3|TRBV15|.|.
TGTGCCACCAGCAGAGTAGCCAGGGTAAAAGATACGCAGTATTTT
CATSRVARVKDTQYF
>TRBJ2-7|TRBV20-1|.|.
TGCAGTGCCGGCGGGGTCTACGAGCAGTACTTC
CSAGGVYEQYF
>TRBJ2-2|TRBV4-3|.|.
TGCGCCAGCAGCCAAGGATATCAGGCCGGGGAGCTGTTTTTT
CASSQGYQAGELFF
>TRBJ2-1|TRBV7-3|.|TRBD1
TGTGCCAGCAGCCCACGGACAGGGAAAAATGAGCAGTTCTTC
CASSPRTGKNEQFF
>TRBJ1-1|TRBV5-1|few|.
TGCGCCAGCAGCTTGAAGGCGGGAACTGAAGCTTTCTTT
CASSLKAGTEAFF
>TRBJ2-3|TRBV9|.|TRBD2
TGTGCCAGCAGCGTAGGGGGACTAGCTCAAACAGATACGCAGTATTTT
CASSVGGLAQTDTQYF
>TRBJ2-5|TRBV5-5|.|TRBD2
TGTGCCAGCAGCATAAGGTCGGTGAGCAGCGGGAGTGAGACCCAGTACTTC
CASSIRSVSSGSETQYF
>TRBJ1-2|TRBV5-1|.|TRBD1
TGCGCCAGCAGCTTTGCGGACAGGGTCCGTGGCTACACCTTC
CASSFADRVRGYTF
>TRBJ2-7|TRBV2|.|.
TGTGCCAGCACACTGATGACAGGCACGGGCGAGCAGTACTTC
CASTLMTGTGEQYF
>TRBJ1-4|TRBV28|.|.
TGTGCCAGCAGCCTTAATGAAAAACTGTTTTTT
CASSLNEKLFF
>TRBJ1-1|TRBV7-2|.|TRBD1
TGTGCCAGCAGCCGGGACAGGCCTACTGAAGCTTTCTTT
CASSRDRPTEAFF
>TRBJ1-5|TRBV28|.|.
TGTGCCAGCGTCCTTCGTGGGGGGGGTAGCAATCAGCCCCAGCATTTT
CASVLRGGGSNQPQHF
>TRBJ1-5|TRBV7-9|once|.
TGTGCCAGCAGCTTATTCGAGAGTACGCCCCAGCATTTT
CASSLFESTPQHF
>TRBJ2-2|TRBV9|.|TRBD1
TGTGCCAGCAGGAAGGGGACAGTCGACACCGGGGAGCTGTTTTTT
CASRKGTVDTGELFF
>TRBJ2-7|TRBV4-1|once|TRBD2
TGCGCCAGCAGCCCCGGACTAGCGGGAGTCGACGAGCAGTACTTC
CASSPGLAGVDEQYF
>TRBJ1-4|TRBV28|.|TRBD1
TGTGCCGCCCGGACAGGCCCCCGGGAAAAACTGTTTTTT
CAARTGPREKLFF
>TRBJ2-1|TRBV12-5|.|TRBD2
TGTGCTAGTGGTTTTTCGGGGGGGCTTACGTTCTTC
CASGFSGGLTFF
>TRBJ1-2|TRBV7-9|.|.
TGTGCCAGCACCACCCTAGGGGGGGAGACAAACTATGGCTACACCTTC
CASTTLGGETNYGYTF
>TRBJ2-1|TRBV6-5|.|.
TGTGCCAGCAGCTCACGGGGGTCGGACAATGAGCAGTTCTTC
CASSSRGSDNEQFF
>TRBJ2-1|TRBV18|.|.
TGTGCCAGCTCATTGAACAGGGTCTCCTACAATGAGCAGTTCTTC
CASSLNRVSYNEQFF
>TRBJ2-3|TRBV2|.|TRBD2
TGTGCCAGCCCCGGGCCCCTAGCGGGAGGGCCGGGTACGCAGTATTTT
CASPGPLAGGPGTQYF
>TRBJ1-1|TRBV19|.|TRBD1
TGTGCCAGTAGTACCGGGACAGGGCCCTCTGGGGCTTTCTTT
CASSTGTGPSGAFF
>TRBJ2-1|TRBV24-1|few|TRBD2
TGTGCCACCAGTGAACATGGGGTAGCGGGCGTGGGTGTTGAGCAGTTCTTC
CATSEHGVAGVGVEQFF
>TRBJ2-3|TRBV9|.|.
TGTGCCAGCCCAAAGAAGCTCTGCACAGATACGCAGTATTTT
CASPKKLCTDTQYF
>TRBJ1-2|TRBV19|.|TRBD1
TGTGCCAGTTCCATAGGGACAGAAGTCTATGGCTACACCTTC
CASSIGTEVYGYTF
>TRBJ2-1|TRBV11-3|few|TRBD1
TGTGCCAGCAGCTTGGCAGGGGGCTATGAGCAGTTCTTC
CASSLAGGYEQFF
>TRBJ2-7|TRBV5-6|.|.
TGTGCCAGCAGCTTTGTATCTTTCTCCTACGAGCAGTACTTC
CASSFVSFSYEQYF
>TRBJ2-3|TRBV7-9|.|TRBD2
TGTGCCAGCAGCTTCGGGGGGGCCACAGATACGCAGTATTTT
CASSFGGATDTQYF
>TRBJ1-4|TRBV29-1|.|.
TGCAGCGGCGCGGGAGGTAATGAAAAACTGTTTTTT
CSGAGGNEKLFF
>TRBJ1-5|TRBV10-3|.|TRBD1
TGTGCCATCAGTGTGACAGGGTCCAATCAGCCCCAGCATTTT
CAISVTGSNQPQHF
>TRBJ2-7|TRBV28|.|.
TGTGCCAGCAGTTCCCCCTGGACAGCTTCCTACGAGCAGTACTTC
CASSSPWTASYEQYF
>TRBJ2-5|TRBV5-1|.|TRBD2
TGCGCCAGCAGCCCGGGGACTAGCGGATACCAAGAGACCCAGTACTTC
CASSPGTSGYQETQYF
>TRBJ1-6|TRBV10-3|.|.
TGTGCCATCAGAGCCGGGACACTTAATAATTCACCCCTCCACTTT
CAIRAGTLNNSPLHF
>TRBJ2-1|TRBV5-6|.|.
TGTGCCAGCAGCCCCATAGCGGACCTAGACAATGAGCAGTTCTTC
CASSPIADLDNEQFF
>TRBJ1-2|TRBV18|.|.
TGTGCCAGCTCACCAAACCAGGATGGCTACACCTTC
CASSPNQDGYTF
>TRBJ2-5|TRBV5-6|few|TRBD2
TGTGCCAGCAGCTCCCTGGGTAGCGGGAGCGGGGAGACCCAGTACTTC
CASSSLGSGSGETQYF
>TRBJ2-1|TRBV11-1|.|.
TGTGCCAGCAGCTTAATAGAGAGCTCCTACAATGAGCAGTTCTTC
CASSLIESSYNEQFF
>TRBJ2-2|TRBV6-2/TRBV6-3|few|TRBD2
TGTGCCAGCAGTTATAACCCGGGAGGAATCACCGGGGAGCTGTTTTTT
CASSYNPGGITGELFF
>TRBJ1-4|TRBV4-1|.|TRBD1
TGCGCCAGCAGCAAGCGAGACAGGGAAAATGAAAAACTGTTTTTT
CASSKRDRENEKLFF
>TRBJ1-3|TRBV11-2|.|.
TGTGCCAGCAGCCTGGAGGATTGGGGAAACACCATATATTTT
CASSLEDWGNTIYF
>TRBJ1-2|TRBV7-2|.|TRBD1
TGTGCCAGCAGCTCTCAGGGGGCCCCAAATGGCTACACCTTC
CASSSQGAPNGYTF
>TRBJ2-3|TRBV19|.|.
TGTGCCAGTAGTATGGGGCAAAAGTCAGATACGCAGTATTTT
CASSMGQKSDTQYF
>TRBJ2-3|TRBV18|.|.
TGTGCCAGCTCACCACCAAGGACAGCCCCTAGCACAGATACGCAGTATTTT
CASSPPRTAPSTDTQYF
>TRBJ1-1|TRBV19|.|.
TGTGCCAGTAGTAAATGGAAGGACAGAGCAAACACTGAAGCTTTCTTT
CASSKWKDRANTEAFF
>TRBJ2-1|TRBV14|.|TRBD2
TGTGCCAGCAGCAAAAGGACTAGCGGGAGGCCCCCCCACAATGAGCAGTTCTTC
CASSKRTSGRPPHNEQFF